This entry lists 20 T cell receptor beta chains sequenced from one sample in a study of blood T cell repertoires in COVID-19. Assay: immunoSEQ multiplex PCR; the TCRdb copy retains only in-frame clones and omits some. The sample has 200,000 to 250,000 clones, about 90% seen once; the top ten hold 1.2%. Sequenced input: peripheral blood. The receptors were sampled from a man younger than 45 with acute or convalescent COVID-19.

V is TRBV4-1 and J is TRBJ1-2; no firm D call. From germline, CDR1 is MGHRA and CDR2 YSYEKL. CDR3 length equals 14 residues. Trimming pared 3 bases from V and 2 bases from J, leaving 10 bases between. The DNA of the CDR3 is TGCGCCAGCAGCCACCCAGGTACCAACTATGGCTACACCTTC. Amino acids: CASSHPGTNYGYTF.

This chain joins TRBV6-5 and TRBJ2-7; D not certain. Trimming pared 5 bases from V and 5 bases from J, leaving 16 bases between. The germline V gene encodes CDR1 MNHEY and CDR2 SVGAGI. The CDR3 has 14 amino acids. The CDR3 loop is CASSTVRRLHEQYF. Here the CDR3 DNA reads TGTGCCAGCAGTACTGTCCGGCGGCTCCACGAGCAGTACTTC.

This chain uses TRBV5-5 with TRBJ2-1; 12 bases match TRBD2. Per germline, CDR1 SGHKS and CDR2 YYEKEE (reference sequence). The CDR3 is made up of 14 amino acids. The V gene end was trimmed by 4 bases and the J gene end by 6 bases; junction bases not matched to a gene: 2. The CDR3 here is CASSRTSGINEQFF. The CDR3 region has the DNA TGTGCCAGCAGCCGGACTAGCGGGATCAATGAGCAGTTCTTC.

This chain links TRBV7-9 with TRBJ2-5; D ambiguous. Germline CDR1 and CDR2: SEHNR and FQNEAQ (reference sequence). The CDR3 extends over 12 amino acids. Trimming shortened V by 5 bases and J by 4 bases, and 8 bases separated the two germline ends. The CDR3 loop is CASSRVGETQYF. The DNA of the CDR3 is TGTGCCAGCAGCCGCGTCGGAGAGACCCAGTACTTC.

V is TRBV19 and J is TRBJ1-3; D remains unclear. CDR3 length: 18 amino acids. Germline assignment: CDR1 LNHDA and CDR2 SQIVND (reference sequence). V lost 6 bases, J lost 0 bases, and 21 bases lay in between. The DNA of the CDR3 is TGTGCCAGTAGCATCGACATGATCCGCGCTCACTCTGGAAACACCATATATTTT. Its translation is CASSIDMIRAHSGNTIYF. The full variable domain, its missing parts supplied by reference TRBV19 and TRBJ1-3, is DGGITQSPKYLFRKEGQNVTLSCEQNLNHDAMYWYRQDPGQGLRLIYYSQIVNDFQKGDIAEGYSVSREKKESFPLTVTSAQKNPTAFYLCASSIDMIRAHSGNTIYFGEGSWLTVV.

V gene TRBV19 combines with J gene TRBJ1-4; the match to TRBD1 covers 9 bases. CDR1 LNHDA and CDR2 SQIVND come from the germline V gene (reference sequence). This CDR3 spans 16 amino acids. V lost 3 bases to trimming and J lost 5 bases; unmatched junction nucleotides: 7. The CDR3 DNA is TGTGCCAGTAGTATGGGTAACAGGGGGCGCAATGAAAAACTGTTTTTT. Residues: CASSMGNRGRNEKLFF.

The rearrangement joins TRBV7-8 to TRBJ1-2; D is ambiguous. CDR1 and CDR2 from the germline V gene are SGHVS and FQNEAQ. The CDR3 consists of 15 residues. V lost 4 bases and J 8 bases, leaving 20 bases between the germline ends. The CDR3: CASSSRLSQVVGYTF. The CDR3 DNA reads TGTGCCAGCAGCTCCCGCCTGTCTCAGGTCGTAGGCTACACCTTC.

This clone was seen just once. The V and J genes are TRBV6-4 and TRBJ2-1; TRBD1 agrees at 7 bases. V shed 6 bases, J shed 7 bases, and the junction held 9 bases outside the gene matches. The CDR3 contains 14 residues. CDR1 and CDR2 (germline): MRHNA, SNTAGT. The CDR3 spells CASSRDRINNEQFF. The DNA of the CDR3 is TGTGCCAGCAGCCGGGACAGAATAAATAATGAGCAGTTCTTC.

This clone turned up a few times. V is TRBV30 and J is TRBJ1-5; TRBD1 matches at 7 bases. Germline lookup yields CDR1 GTSNPN and CDR2 SVGIG (reference sequence). The CDR3 runs to 13 residues. Trimming removed 3 bases from V and 6 bases from J; junction bases left unmatched: 5. The CDR3 loop reads CAWSTGVGQPQHF. For the CDR3, the DNA is TGTGCCTGGAGCACAGGGGTGGGTCAGCCCCAGCATTTT.

V usage is TRBV7-3 and J usage is TRBJ2-7, with a possible D match to TRBD2 (7 bases). Between the trimmed V and J ends, which lost 5 bases and 7 bases, there was a span of 21 bases. The CDR3 spans 15 residues. The germline CDR1 and CDR2 sequences are SGHTA and FQGTGA. The DNA of the CDR3 is TGTGCCAGCAGCCCCACCCTGGACAGAGCGGGGGAGCAGTACTTC. Protein product: CASSPTLDRAGEQYF.

V gene TRBV6-5 combines with J gene TRBJ1-4; TRBD1 matches at 7 bases. V was pared by 6 bases and J by 3 bases, with 7 bases of the junction left unmatched. The CDR3 covers 15 residues. Germline loops: CDR1 MNHEY, CDR2 SVGAGI. CDR3 sequence: CASSPRGSPNEKLFF. The CDR3 nucleotides read TGTGCCAGCAGCCCCAGGGGGTCCCCTAATGAAAAACTGTTTTTT.

This clone was detected a few times. This chain uses TRBV30 with TRBJ1-1; D remains ambiguous. This CDR3 is 16 amino acids long. Germline CDR1 and CDR2: GTSNPN and SVGIG (reference sequence). V lost 1 base to trimming and J lost 1 base, with 16 bases between them. The CDR3 reads CAWSGGESGENTEAFF. CDR3 coding DNA: TGTGCCTGGAGTGGTGGGGAGTCGGGCGAGAACACTGAAGCTTTCTTT.

This chain joins TRBV27 and TRBJ2-7; D may be TRBD1 (6 bases). The CDR3 contains 18 residues. Trimming took 3 bases from V and 9 from J, leaving 30 bases between them. Germline V lookup: CDR1 MNHEY, CDR2 SMNVEV (reference sequence). The CDR3 here is CASSFSGRTSGGISGQYF. The CDR3, as DNA: TGTGCCAGCAGTTTTTCGGGACGGACCAGTGGGGGCATATCGGGGCAGTACTTC.

J is TRBJ1-1 and V is TRBV12-3 or TRBV12-4; tentative D call: TRBD1 (5 bases). V dropped 5 bases and J dropped 11 bases, with 15 bases sitting between them. CDR3 size: 12 residues. The DNA of the CDR3 is TGTGCCAGCAGTACCCCGCAGGGTGGTGCTTTCTTT. Its translation: CASSTPQGGAFF.

This clone was counted only a few times. The rearrangement links TRBV5-5 to TRBJ1-2; no clear D. The germline V and J ends were trimmed by 3 bases and 4 bases, with 13 bases remaining between them. Germline assignment: CDR1 SGHKS and CDR2 YYEKEE (reference sequence). This CDR3 spans 14 amino acids. Written as DNA, the CDR3 is TGTGCCAGCAGCTACTCTAGCGGTTCCTATGGCTACACCTTC. Translating gives CASSYSSGSYGYTF.

This clone was counted at least ten times. The chain couples TRBV5-1 to TRBJ2-6; possibly TRBD1 for D (5 bases). The germline CDR1 and CDR2 sequences are SGHRS and YFSETQ. Trimming stripped 0 bases from V and 0 bases from J, with 25 bases between. This CDR3 has 22 amino acids. CDR3 sequence (DNA): TGCGCCAGCAGCTTGGCCTCAGGGAAGGTGTTTGGTCTCAACTCTGGGGCCAACGTCCTGACTTTC. It encodes CASSLASGKVFGLNSGANVLTF.

The chain recombines TRBV24-1 with TRBJ2-6, with D perhaps matching TRBD2 (6 bases). CDR1 KGHDR and CDR2 SFDVKD come from the germline V gene. The CDR3 is 14 residues long. Between the trimmed V and J ends, which lost 9 bases and 0 bases, there was a span of 8 bases. CDR3 sequence (DNA): TGTGCCACCGGGGGGTCCTCTGGGGCCAACGTCCTGACTTTC. This gives the protein CATGGSSGANVLTF.

This rearrangement joins TRBV11-2 to TRBJ2-7; the D gene is possibly TRBD1 (5 bases). Germline V gene sequence: CDR1 SGHAT, CDR2 FQNNGV. This CDR3 contains 14 residues. V lost 1 base and J lost 4, with 11 bases in between. In DNA, the CDR3 is TGTGCCAGCAGCTTAGGAGCAGGGTCTTACGAGCAGTACTTC. This codes for CASSLGAGSYEQYF.

The chain joins TRBV6-6 to TRBJ2-1; maybe TRBD1 (6 bases). Germline V lookup: CDR1 MNHNY, CDR2 SVGAGI (reference sequence). The CDR3 runs to 11 residues. CDR3 residues: CGTDSYNEQFF. CDR3 nucleotide sequence: TGTGGGACAGACTCCTACAATGAGCAGTTCTTC.

CDR3 amino acids: CATSQDSGNTIYF. In nucleotides, the CDR3 is TGTGCCACATCCCAGGACTCTGGAAACACCATATATTTT. V and J are TRBV6-5 and TRBJ1-3; D gene unclear. Germline CDR1 and CDR2: MNHEY and SVGAGI. Trimming stripped 10 bases from V and 0 bases from J, with 10 bases between. This CDR3 region has 13 residues.